These 21 T cell receptor beta chains were sequenced from one sample in a study of blood T cell repertoires in COVID-19. Assay: immunoSEQ multiplex PCR; the TCRdb copy retains only in-frame clones and omits some. The data show fewer than 200,000 clones, around 80% seen once. The sequencing input was PBMCs or T cells enriched from blood (not recorded which). The receptors stem from a man between 45 and 60 years old who had recovered from COVID-19.

The V and J genes are TRBV18 and TRBJ2-2; the D gene is possibly TRBD1 (6 bases). The CDR3 loop spans 17 amino acids. V lost 2 bases and J 5 bases, leaving 18 bases between the germline ends. Germline lookup yields CDR1 KGHSH and CDR2 LQKENI. CDR3 region: CASSPNGPQGRTGELFF. Written as DNA, the CDR3 is TGTGCCAGCTCACCAAACGGCCCCCAGGGGAGAACCGGGGAGCTGTTTTTT. Filled out from reference TRBV18 and TRBJ2-2, the complete variable domain reads NAGVMQNPRHLVRRRGQEARLRCSPMKGHSHVYWYRQLPEEGLKFMVYLQKENIIDESGMPKERFSAEFPKEGPSILRIQQVVRGDSAAYFCASSPNGPQGRTGELFFGEGSRLTVL.

This chain connects TRBV18 to TRBJ2-6, with unresolved D. This CDR3 region has 15 residues. Trimming shortened V by 5 bases and J by 0 bases, and 8 bases separated the two germline ends. Germline-derived CDR1 and CDR2 are KGHSH and LQKENI. The CDR3 DNA sequence: TGTGCCAGCTCATTGAGCGTCTCTGGGGCCAACGTCCTGACTTTC. This encodes CASSLSVSGANVLTF.

The chain uses TRBV5-1 and TRBJ1-2; 9 bases fit TRBD1. CDR3 length: 15 amino acids. Per the germline V gene, CDR1 is SGHRS and CDR2 is YFSETQ. The ends lost 4 bases at V and 2 bases at J; junction bases unmatched: 6. CDR3 sequence reads: CASSTWTGANYGYTF. The DNA of the CDR3 is TGCGCCAGCAGCACGTGGACAGGGGCAAACTATGGCTACACCTTC. Looking up the rest from reference TRBV5-1 and TRBJ1-2 gives the full variable domain: KAGVTQTPRYLIKTRGQQVTLSCSPISGHRSVSWYQQTPGQGLQFLFEYFSETQRNKGNFPGRFSGRQFSNSRSEMNVSTLELGDSALYLCASSTWTGANYGYTFGSGTRLTVV.

The chain employs TRBV11-3 and TRBJ2-7, with 8 bases lining up with TRBD2. This CDR3 region has 16 residues. Germline assignment: CDR1 SGHNT and CDR2 YENEEA. The ends lost 5 bases at V and 6 bases at J; junction bases unmatched: 15. The chain's CDR3 is CASSPDPFRGGPEQYF. For the CDR3, the DNA is TGTGCCAGCAGCCCCGACCCGTTCCGGGGGGGTCCCGAGCAGTACTTC.

The chain carries TRBV19 and TRBJ2-7, with D tentatively TRBD1 (6 bases). This CDR3 has 13 amino acids. V was pared by 5 bases and J by 5 bases, with 13 bases between. CDR1 and CDR2 (germline): LNHDA, SQIVND (reference sequence). The CDR3 region has the DNA TGTGCCAGTAGTGGGTCAGGGGTCCACGAGCAGTACTTC. It is translated as CASSGSGVHEQYF.

V is TRBV7-9 and J is TRBJ1-4, with 9 bases fitting TRBD1. The V gene end was trimmed by 7 bases and the J gene end by 6 bases; junction bases not matched to a gene: 18. The germline gives CDR1 SEHNR, CDR2 FQNEAQ (reference sequence). The CDR3 is made up of 18 amino acids. The CDR3 DNA sequence: TGTGCCAGCACTCCTCCGGGACAGGGACCAGAAGTCGATGAAAAACTGTTTTTT. It codes for CASTPPGQGPEVDEKLFF.

This chain joins TRBV19 and TRBJ1-5; maybe TRBD1 (6 bases). The germline V and J ends were trimmed by 7 bases and 0 bases, with 16 bases remaining between them. CDR3 size: 16 residues. Germline V gene data show CDR1 as LNHDA and CDR2 as SQIVND (reference sequence). CDR3 loop: CASKVGRGDSNQPQHF. DNA of the CDR3: TGTGCCAGTAAAGTAGGGAGGGGGGATAGCAATCAGCCCCAGCATTTT.

This sequence joins TRBV9 and TRBJ2-1; the match to TRBD1 covers 7 bases. Germline CDR1 and CDR2: SGDLS and YYNGEE. Trimming cost V 4 bases and J 7 bases; bases outside gene matches: 2. The CDR3 covers 12 residues. The CDR3 DNA follows: TGTGCCAGCAGCCAGGGGGTGAATGAGCAGTTCTTC. Translating it yields CASSQGVNEQFF. Looking up the rest from reference TRBV9 and TRBJ2-1 gives the full variable domain: DSGVTQTPKHLITATGQRVTLRCSPRSGDLSVYWYQQSLDQGLQFLIQYYNGEERAKGNILERFSAQQFPDLHSELNLSSLELGDSALYFCASSQGVNEQFFGPGTRLTVL.

V gene TRBV30 combines with J gene TRBJ2-1; TRBD1 is a possible D gene (5 bases). The CDR3 loop spans 16 amino acids. Germline V CDR1 and CDR2: GTSNPN, SVGIG (reference sequence). The V and J ends lost 3 bases and 0 bases respectively, with 15 bases between them. CDR3 amino acids: CAWSPMDTYSYNEQFF. In nucleotides, the CDR3 is TGTGCCTGGAGCCCCATGGACACCTACTCCTACAATGAGCAGTTCTTC.

This chain connects TRBV5-4 to TRBJ1-4; TRBD1 matches at 8 bases. V lost 2 bases, J lost 3 bases, and 12 bases stayed unmatched. This CDR3 is built from 18 residues. The germline gives CDR1 SGHNT, CDR2 YYREEE (reference sequence). CDR3 residues: CASSFVRDRKFSNEKLFF. In DNA, the CDR3 is TGTGCCAGCAGCTTTGTCCGGGACAGGAAATTTTCTAATGAAAAACTGTTTTTT.

This clone has more than one count but fewer than ten. The chain has TRBV5-4 and TRBJ2-1; 10 bases are a match to TRBD2. Germline trimming cut 0 bases from V and 9 bases from J; bases unmatched to any gene: 6. The CDR3 runs to 15 residues. Germline values: CDR1 SGHNT, CDR2 YYREEE (reference sequence). CDR3 sequence: CASSLASGGVSEQFF. The CDR3 region has the DNA TGTGCCAGCAGCTTGGCAAGCGGGGGGGTGAGTGAGCAGTTCTTC.

This chain connects TRBV5-1 to TRBJ1-5; tentative D call: TRBD1 (5 bases). CDR1 and CDR2 (germline): SGHRS, YFSETQ. V lost 4 bases and J lost 10, with 18 bases in between. This CDR3 is built from 14 residues. The CDR3 coding sequence is TGCGCCAGCAGCCCTGGGACGGGAGGAGGACCCCAGCATTTT. Translating gives CASSPGTGGGPQHF.

V gene TRBV5-1 combines with J gene TRBJ2-5; D is perhaps TRBD1 (6 bases). The CDR3 runs 15 residues. Germline values: CDR1 SGHRS, CDR2 YFSETQ. Trimming took off 4 bases at V and 4 bases at J, with 17 bases between the two ends. In DNA, the CDR3 is TGCGCCAGCAGCACGACAGGTTTAGGAGGAGAGACCCAGTACTTC. Protein product: CASSTTGLGGETQYF.

The chain employs TRBV2 and TRBJ1-4; TRBD1 matches at 10 bases. CDR3 length equals 16 residues. J gave up 5 bases and V 6 bases, and 9 bases lay outside the gene matches. The V gene's germline CDR1 is SNHLY and CDR2 FYNNEI. In DNA form, the CDR3 reads TGTGCCAGCAGGTCGGGGACAGGGGTTTCCAATGAAAAACTGTTTTTT. Encoded protein: CASRSGTGVSNEKLFF.

This clone turned up a few times. V is TRBV7-8 and J is TRBJ1-6, with 7 bases aligning to TRBD1. This CDR3 region has 16 residues. The V segment lost 1 base and the J segment 4 bases; nucleotides outside the gene matches: 4. The germline V gene encodes CDR1 SGHVS and CDR2 FQNEAQ. The CDR3 sequence is CASSLVGGQYNSPLHF. CDR3 coding DNA: TGTGCCAGCAGCTTAGTAGGGGGACAGTATAATTCACCCCTCCACTTT.

The V and J genes are TRBV18 and TRBJ2-6; perhaps TRBD1 as D (6 bases). The germline V and J ends were trimmed by 3 bases and 2 bases, with 14 bases remaining between them. The CDR3 is 17 residues long. Germline CDR1 and CDR2: KGHSH and LQKENI. The CDR3 reads CASSPQPQGPGANVLTF. The CDR3 bases are TGTGCCAGCTCACCTCAACCCCAGGGGCCTGGGGCCAACGTCCTGACTTTC.

The chain combines TRBV7-2 with TRBJ2-2; D perhaps matches TRBD2 (6 bases). Trimming stripped 1 base from V and 5 bases from J, with 11 bases between. Germline V gene sequence: CDR1 SGHTA, CDR2 FQGNSA. This CDR3 spans 15 amino acids. CDR3 DNA: TGTGCCAGCAGCTTAGTGCAGGGAGGTACCGGGGAGCTGTTTTTT. This sequence encodes CASSLVQGGTGELFF. Complete variable domain (other parts from reference TRBV7-2 and TRBJ2-2): GAGVSQSPSNKVTEKGKDVELRCDPISGHTALYWYRQSLGQGLEFLIYFQGNSAPDKSGLPSDRFSAERTGGSVSTLTIQRTQQEDSAVYLCASSLVQGGTGELFFGEGSRLTVL.

This clone came up a few times. Other DNA sequences from this sample encode an identical CDR3 as well. This rearrangement joins TRBV20-1 to TRBJ1-4, with D hard to call. Germline CDR1 is DFQATT and CDR2 is SNEGSKA (reference sequence). The CDR3 is 11 residues long. Trimming pared 0 bases from V and 7 bases from J, leaving 3 bases between. The CDR3 sequence is CSARDSEKLFF. CDR3 coding DNA: TGCAGTGCTAGAGACTCTGAAAAACTGTTTTTT.

The rearrangement joins TRBV15 to TRBJ1-4, with TRBD1 matching over 7 bases. V trimming: 3 bases; J trimming: 10 bases; junction bases outside the gene matches: 5. CDR1 is LNHNV, CDR2 YYDKDF, per germline (reference sequence). The CDR3 contains 13 residues. CDR3 bases: TGTGCCACCAGCAGGACAGGGATAGGAAAACTGTTTTTT. This codes for CATSRTGIGKLFF. Together with reference TRBV15 and TRBJ1-4, the CDR3 gives the full variable domain: DAMVIQNPRYQVTQFGKPVTLSCSQTLNHNVMYWYQQKSSQAPKLLFHYYDKDFNNEADTPDNFQSRRPNTSFCFLDIRSPGLGDTAMYLCATSRTGIGKLFFGSGTQLSVL.

The chain is built from TRBV30 and TRBJ1-5; D remains ambiguous. Germline values: CDR1 GTSNPN, CDR2 SVGIG (reference sequence). The V end lost 0 bases, the J end lost 5 bases, and 8 bases lay between the germline ends. This CDR3 has 13 amino acids. This chain's CDR3 is CAWSVEGYQPQHF. The CDR3, as DNA: TGTGCCTGGAGTGTAGAGGGTTATCAGCCCCAGCATTTT.

This chain connects TRBV7-8 to TRBJ1-5, with no clear D. The CDR3 loop spans 17 amino acids. CDR1 and CDR2 from the germline V gene are SGHVS and FQNEAQ. Trimming shortened V by 2 bases and J by 0 bases, and 14 bases separated the two germline ends. In DNA form, the CDR3 reads TGTGCCAGCAGCTTAAGTTCGGGTCCTAATAGCAATCAGCCCCAGCATTTT. It codes for CASSLSSGPNSNQPQHF.